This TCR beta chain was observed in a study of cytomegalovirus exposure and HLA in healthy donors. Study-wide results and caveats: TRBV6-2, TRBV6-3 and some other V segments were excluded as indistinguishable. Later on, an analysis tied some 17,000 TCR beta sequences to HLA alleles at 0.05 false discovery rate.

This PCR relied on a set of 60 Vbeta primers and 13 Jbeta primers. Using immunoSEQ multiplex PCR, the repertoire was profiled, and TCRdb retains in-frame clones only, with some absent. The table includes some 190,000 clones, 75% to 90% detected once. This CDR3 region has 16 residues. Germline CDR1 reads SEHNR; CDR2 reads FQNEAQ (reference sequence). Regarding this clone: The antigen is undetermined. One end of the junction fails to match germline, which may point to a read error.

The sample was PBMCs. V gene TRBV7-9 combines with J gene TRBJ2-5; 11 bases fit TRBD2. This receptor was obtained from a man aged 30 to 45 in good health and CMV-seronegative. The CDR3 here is CSSSMTSGAQQETQYF. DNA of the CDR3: TGTTCCAGCAGCATGACTAGCGGGGCCCAACAAGAGACCCAGTACTTC.